The subject of this entry is one TCR beta chain. CDR3 length equals 14 residues. The junction had 7 bases not matched to a gene; V was cut back by 4 bases and J by 5 bases. Germline CDR1 LNHDA, CDR2 SQIVND (reference sequence). Per the authors' pipeline: Reference gene primer amplification gave estimated nucleated cell counts. The method was immunoSEQ multiplex PCR; TCRdb's version includes in-frame clones alone and lacks a portion of them. V, J and clone size are those of that table, while D and trimming were read from the DNA. Of fewer than 250,000 clones listed, around four fifths are singletons. The data were obtained in a study of blood T cell repertoires in COVID-19.

This receptor was identified in a woman aged 60-75 years with active or convalescent COVID-19. Sequenced material: peripheral blood. The chain employs TRBV19 and TRBJ1-1; 7 bases are shared with TRBD1. CDR3 residues: CASSTDRDGTEAFF. For the CDR3, the DNA is TGTGCCAGTAGTACAGACAGGGATGGAACTGAAGCTTTCTTT. Looking up the rest from reference TRBV19 and TRBJ1-1 gives the full variable domain: DGGITQSPKYLFRKEGQNVTLSCEQNLNHDAMYWYRQDPGQGLRLIYYSQIVNDFQKGDIAEGYSVSREKKESFPLTVTSAQKNPTAFYLCASSTDRDGTEAFFGQGTRLTVV.